The present entry profiles one T cell receptor beta chain with its context. The data derive from a study of blood T cell repertoires in COVID-19. A COVID-19 case was met by exposed participants within 2 weeks before study entry. Profiling relied on immunoSEQ multiplex PCR, and the TCRdb table lists in-frame clones only, not all of them. The data show about 310,000 clones, 75% to 90% seen once. The receptor was derived from a woman younger than 45 who had been exposed to COVID-19. Sequencing input: PBMCs or T cells enriched from blood (not recorded which).

The DNA for the CDR3 is TGTGCCAGAAGCCGCCAGGGACAGGGCTATTCACCCCTCCACTTT. This encodes CARSRQGQGYSPLHF. The chain employs TRBV7-5 and TRBJ1-6; the table's D call, TRBD1, has no DNA check behind it. TRBV7-5 is assigned pseudogene status. CDR3 length: 15 residues.